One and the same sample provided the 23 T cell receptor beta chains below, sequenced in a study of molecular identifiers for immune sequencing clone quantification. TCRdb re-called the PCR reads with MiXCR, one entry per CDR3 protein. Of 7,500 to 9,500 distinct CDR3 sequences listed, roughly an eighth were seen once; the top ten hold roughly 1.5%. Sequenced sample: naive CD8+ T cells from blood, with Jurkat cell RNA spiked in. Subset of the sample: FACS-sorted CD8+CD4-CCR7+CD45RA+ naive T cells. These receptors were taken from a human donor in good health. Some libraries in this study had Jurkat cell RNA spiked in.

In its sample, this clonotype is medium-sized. The CDR3 sequence: CASSPPVPADPDTQYF. The CDR3 bases are TGTGCCAGCAGCCCCCCCGTGCCTGCCGACCCAGATACGCAGTATTTT. The chain joins TRBV7-9 to TRBJ2-3; unclear D gene. The CDR3 covers 16 residues. The V gene's germline CDR1 is SEHNR and CDR2 FQNEAQ (reference sequence). V was trimmed by 5 bases and J by 4 bases, leaving 19 bases between them.

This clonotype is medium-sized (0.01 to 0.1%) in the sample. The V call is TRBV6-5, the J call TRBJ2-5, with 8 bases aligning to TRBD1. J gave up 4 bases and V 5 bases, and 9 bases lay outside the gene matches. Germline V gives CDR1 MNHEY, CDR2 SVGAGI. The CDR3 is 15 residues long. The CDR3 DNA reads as TGTGCCAGCAGTACGCGACAGGGGAAGGGAGAGACCCAGTACTTC. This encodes CASSTRQGKGETQYF.

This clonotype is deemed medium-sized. In DNA, the CDR3 is TGCAGTGCTCCCATTTCGTGGGAGGGCACCGGGGAGCTGTTTTTT. Translating it yields CSAPISWEGTGELFF. The chain is built from TRBV20-1 and TRBJ2-2; 7 nucleotides align to TRBD2. J was trimmed by 4 bases and V by 5 bases; bases with no gene match: 10. In germline, CDR1 is DFQATT, CDR2 SNEGSKA (reference sequence). The CDR3 has 15 residues.

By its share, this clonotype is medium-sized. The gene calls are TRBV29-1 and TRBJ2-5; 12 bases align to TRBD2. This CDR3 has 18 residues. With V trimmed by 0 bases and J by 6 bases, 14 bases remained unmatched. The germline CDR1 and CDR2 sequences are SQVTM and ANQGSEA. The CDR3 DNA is TGCAGCGTTGAAGATACCCTTGCGGCTAGCGGGGGGGTCAAGACCCAGTACTTC. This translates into CSVEDTLAASGGVKTQYF.

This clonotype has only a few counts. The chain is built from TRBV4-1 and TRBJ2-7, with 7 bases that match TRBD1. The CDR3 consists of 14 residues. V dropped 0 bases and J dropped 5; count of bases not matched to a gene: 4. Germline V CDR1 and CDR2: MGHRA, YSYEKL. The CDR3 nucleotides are TGCGCCAGCAGCCAAGAACGGCAGGGGGACGAGCAGTACTTC. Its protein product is CASSQERQGDEQYF.

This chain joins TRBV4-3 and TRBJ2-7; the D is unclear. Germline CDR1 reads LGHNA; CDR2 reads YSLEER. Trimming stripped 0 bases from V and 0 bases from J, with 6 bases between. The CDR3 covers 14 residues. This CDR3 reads CASSQERTSYEQYF. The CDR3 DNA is TGCGCCAGCAGCCAAGAGCGGACCTCCTACGAGCAGTACTTC.

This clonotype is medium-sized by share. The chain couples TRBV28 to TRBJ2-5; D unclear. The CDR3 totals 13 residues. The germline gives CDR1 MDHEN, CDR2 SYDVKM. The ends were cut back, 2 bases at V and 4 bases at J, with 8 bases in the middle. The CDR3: CASSLEARETQYF. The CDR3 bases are TGTGCCAGCAGTTTAGAGGCACGAGAGACCCAGTACTTC.

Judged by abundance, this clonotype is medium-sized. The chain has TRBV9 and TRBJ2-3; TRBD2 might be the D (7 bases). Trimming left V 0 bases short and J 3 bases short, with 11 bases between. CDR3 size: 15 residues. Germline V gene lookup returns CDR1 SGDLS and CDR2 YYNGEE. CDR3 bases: TGTGCCAGCAGCGTAGAGGGGGGGGCAACAGATACGCAGTATTTT. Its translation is CASSVEGGATDTQYF.

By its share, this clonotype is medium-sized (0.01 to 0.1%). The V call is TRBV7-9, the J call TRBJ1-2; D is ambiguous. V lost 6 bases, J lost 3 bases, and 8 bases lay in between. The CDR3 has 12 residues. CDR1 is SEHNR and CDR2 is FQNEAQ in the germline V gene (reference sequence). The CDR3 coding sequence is TGTGCCAGCAGTCCTGTGTACTATGGCTACACCTTC. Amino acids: CASSPVYYGYTF.

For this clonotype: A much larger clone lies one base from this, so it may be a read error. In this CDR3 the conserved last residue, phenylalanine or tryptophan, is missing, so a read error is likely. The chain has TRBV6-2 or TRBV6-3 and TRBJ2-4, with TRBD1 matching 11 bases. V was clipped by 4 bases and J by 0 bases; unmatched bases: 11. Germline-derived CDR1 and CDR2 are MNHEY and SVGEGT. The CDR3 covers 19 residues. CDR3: CASSWTPGQGGRAKNIQYL. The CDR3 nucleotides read TGTGCCAGCAGTTGGACCCCGGGACAGGGGGGAAGAGCCAAAAACATTCAGTACCTC.

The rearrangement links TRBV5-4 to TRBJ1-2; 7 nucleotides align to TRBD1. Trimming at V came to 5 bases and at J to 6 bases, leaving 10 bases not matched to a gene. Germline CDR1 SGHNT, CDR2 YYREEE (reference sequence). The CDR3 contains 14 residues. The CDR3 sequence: CASRSPEGAHGYTF. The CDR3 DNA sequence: TGTGCCAGCAGGAGCCCGGAGGGGGCCCATGGCTACACCTTC.

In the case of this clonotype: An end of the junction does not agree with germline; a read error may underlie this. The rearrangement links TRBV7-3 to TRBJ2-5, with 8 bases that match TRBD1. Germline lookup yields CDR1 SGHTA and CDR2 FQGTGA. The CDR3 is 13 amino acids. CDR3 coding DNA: TGTGCCAGCAGCTCGGACAGGGTTGACACCCAGTACTTT. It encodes CASSSDRVDTQYF.

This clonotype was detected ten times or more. CDR3 region: CASSLSGATWAYNEQFF. DNA for the CDR3: TGTGCCAGCAGCTTATCAGGTGCCACTTGGGCCTACAATGAGCAGTTCTTC. The V gene is TRBV7-6, the J gene TRBJ2-1; no clear D gene. Trimming cost V 2 bases and J 2 bases, with 16 bases left between them. Germline V gene sequence: CDR1 SGHVS, CDR2 FNYEAQ. CDR3 length: 17 residues. Drawing the rest from reference TRBV7-6 and TRBJ2-1, the complete variable domain is GAGVSQSPRYKVTKRGQDVALRCDPISGHVSLYWYRQALGQGPEFLTYFNYEAQQDKSGLPNDRFSAERPEGSISTLTIQRTEQRDSAMYRCASSLSGATWAYNEQFFGPGTRLTVL.

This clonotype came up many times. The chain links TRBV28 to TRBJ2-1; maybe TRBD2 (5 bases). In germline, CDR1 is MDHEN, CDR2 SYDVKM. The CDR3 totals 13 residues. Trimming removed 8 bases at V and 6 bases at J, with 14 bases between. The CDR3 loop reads CASSWTSPNEQFF. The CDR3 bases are TGTGCCAGCTCGTGGACTTCTCCCAATGAGCAGTTCTTC.

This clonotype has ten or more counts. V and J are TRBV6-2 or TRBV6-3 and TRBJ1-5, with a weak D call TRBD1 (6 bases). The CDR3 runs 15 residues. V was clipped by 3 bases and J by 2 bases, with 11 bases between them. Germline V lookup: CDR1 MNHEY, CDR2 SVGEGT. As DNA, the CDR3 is TGTGCCAGCAGTTATGGTTACAGGGGCAATCAGCCCCAGCATTTT. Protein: CASSYGYRGNQPQHF.

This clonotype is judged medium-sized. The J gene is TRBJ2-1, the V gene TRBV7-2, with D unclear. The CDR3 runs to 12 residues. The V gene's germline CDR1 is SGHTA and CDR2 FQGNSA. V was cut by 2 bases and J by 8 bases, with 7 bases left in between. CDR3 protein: CASSLFIDEQFF. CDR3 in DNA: TGTGCCAGCAGCTTATTTATCGATGAGCAGTTCTTC.

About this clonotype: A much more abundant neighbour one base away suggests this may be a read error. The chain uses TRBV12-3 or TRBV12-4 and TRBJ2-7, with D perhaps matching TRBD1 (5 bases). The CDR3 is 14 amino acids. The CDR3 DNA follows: TGTGCCGGCAGTTTGTCAGGGTTGCGCTACGAGCAGTACTTC. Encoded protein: CAGSLSGLRYEQYF.

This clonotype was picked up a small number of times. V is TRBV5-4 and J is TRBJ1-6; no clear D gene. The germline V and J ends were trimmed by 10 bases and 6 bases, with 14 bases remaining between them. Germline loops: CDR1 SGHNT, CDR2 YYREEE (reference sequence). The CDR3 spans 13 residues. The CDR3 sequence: CAGGTGGNSPLHF. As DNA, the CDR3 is TGTGCCGGAGGAACCGGCGGTAATTCACCCCTCCACTTT.

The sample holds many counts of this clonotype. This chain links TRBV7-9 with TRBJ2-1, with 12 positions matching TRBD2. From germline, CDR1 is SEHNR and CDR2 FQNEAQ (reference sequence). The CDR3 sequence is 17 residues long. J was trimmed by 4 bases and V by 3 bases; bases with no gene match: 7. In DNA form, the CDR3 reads TGTGCCAGCAGCTTCCCCTCTAGCGGGAGGGAATACAATGAGCAGTTCTTC. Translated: CASSFPSSGREYNEQFF.

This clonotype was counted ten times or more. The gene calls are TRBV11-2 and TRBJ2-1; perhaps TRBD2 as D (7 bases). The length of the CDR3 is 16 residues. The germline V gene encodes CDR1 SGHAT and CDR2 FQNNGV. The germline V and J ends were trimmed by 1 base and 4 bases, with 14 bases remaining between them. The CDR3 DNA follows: TGTGCCAGCAGCTTAGTCCCGGGGGGCGAGTACAATGAGCAGTTCTTC. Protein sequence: CASSLVPGGEYNEQFF. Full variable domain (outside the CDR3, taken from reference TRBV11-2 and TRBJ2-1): EAGVAQSPRYKIIEKRQSVAFWCNPISGHATLYWYQQILGQGPKLLIQFQNNGVVDDSQLPKDRFSAERLKGVDSTLKIQPAKLEDSAVYLCASSLVPGGEYNEQFFGPGTRLTVL.

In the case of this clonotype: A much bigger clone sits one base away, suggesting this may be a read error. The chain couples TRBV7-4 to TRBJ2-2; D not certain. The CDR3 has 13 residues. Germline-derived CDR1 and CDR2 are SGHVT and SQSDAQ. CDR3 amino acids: CASSLDHTGQFYF. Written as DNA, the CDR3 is TGTGCAAGCAGCTTAGACCACACCGGGCAGTTCTACTTT.

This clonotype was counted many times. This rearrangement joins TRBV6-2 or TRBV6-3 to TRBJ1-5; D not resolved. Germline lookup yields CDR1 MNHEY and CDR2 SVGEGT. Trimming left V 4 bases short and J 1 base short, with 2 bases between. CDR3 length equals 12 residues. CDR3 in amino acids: CASSLSNQPQHF. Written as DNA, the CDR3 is TGTGCCAGCAGTTTAAGCAATCAGCCCCAGCATTTT.

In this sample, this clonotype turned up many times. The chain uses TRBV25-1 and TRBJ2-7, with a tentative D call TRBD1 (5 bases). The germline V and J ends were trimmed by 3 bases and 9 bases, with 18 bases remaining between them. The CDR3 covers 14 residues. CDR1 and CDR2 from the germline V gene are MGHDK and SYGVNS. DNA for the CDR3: TGTGCCAGCAGTGACCCTTGGGCAGGGCAGCGGCAGTACTTC. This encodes CASSDPWAGQRQYF.